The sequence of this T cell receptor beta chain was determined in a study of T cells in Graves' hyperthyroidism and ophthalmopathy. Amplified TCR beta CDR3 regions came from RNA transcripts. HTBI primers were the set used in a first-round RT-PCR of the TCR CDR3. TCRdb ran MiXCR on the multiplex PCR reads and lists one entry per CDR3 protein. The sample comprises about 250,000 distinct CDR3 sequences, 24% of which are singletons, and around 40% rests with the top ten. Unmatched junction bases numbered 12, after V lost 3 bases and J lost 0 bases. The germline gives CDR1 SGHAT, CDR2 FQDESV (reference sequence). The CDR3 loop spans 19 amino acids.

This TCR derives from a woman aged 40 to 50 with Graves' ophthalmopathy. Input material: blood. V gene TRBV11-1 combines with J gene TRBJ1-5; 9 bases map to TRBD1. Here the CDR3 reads CASSFGTSTGQGSNQPQHF. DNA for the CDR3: TGTGCCAGCAGCTTTGGTACATCGACGGGACAGGGTAGCAATCAGCCCCAGCATTTT. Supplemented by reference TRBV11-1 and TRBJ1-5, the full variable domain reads EAEVAQSPRYKITEKSQAVAFWCDPISGHATLYWYRQILGQGPELLVQFQDESVVDDSQLPKDRFSAERLKGVDSTLKIQPAELGDSAMYLCASSFGTSTGQGSNQPQHFGDGTRLSIL.